This T cell receptor (beta chain) was observed in a study of cytomegalovirus exposure and HLA in healthy donors. Turning to the study itself: Early on, a data release was issued that held roughly 84 million unique TCRs from HLA-typed donors.

The count of this clone is one. The identical CDR3 is also encoded by other nucleotide sequences in the sample. The PCR contained 60 Vbeta and 13 Jbeta primers. TCRdb's table, derived via immunoSEQ multiplex PCR, lists solely in-frame clones and lacks some. Of approximately 210,000 clones listed, 87% are singletons. The V segment lost 5 bases and the J segment 2 bases; nucleotides outside the gene matches: 4. Germline V gives CDR1 SGHRS, CDR2 YFSETQ. The CDR3 is 13 residues long. The material sequenced was PBMCs. The clonotype was recovered from a man aged 25-45 years in good health and CMV-seronegative. This chain joins TRBV5-1 and TRBJ2-7, with 7 bases fitting TRBD1. Here the CDR3 reads CASSLQGAYEQYF. CDR3 DNA: TGCGCCAGCAGTTTGCAGGGGGCCTACGAGCAGTACTTC. The variable domain in full, completed from reference TRBV5-1 and TRBJ2-7, reads KAGVTQTPRYLIKTRGQQVTLSCSPISGHRSVSWYQQTPGQGLQFLFEYFSETQRNKGNFPGRFSGRQFSNSRSEMNVSTLELGDSALYLCASSLQGAYEQYFGPGTRLTVT.